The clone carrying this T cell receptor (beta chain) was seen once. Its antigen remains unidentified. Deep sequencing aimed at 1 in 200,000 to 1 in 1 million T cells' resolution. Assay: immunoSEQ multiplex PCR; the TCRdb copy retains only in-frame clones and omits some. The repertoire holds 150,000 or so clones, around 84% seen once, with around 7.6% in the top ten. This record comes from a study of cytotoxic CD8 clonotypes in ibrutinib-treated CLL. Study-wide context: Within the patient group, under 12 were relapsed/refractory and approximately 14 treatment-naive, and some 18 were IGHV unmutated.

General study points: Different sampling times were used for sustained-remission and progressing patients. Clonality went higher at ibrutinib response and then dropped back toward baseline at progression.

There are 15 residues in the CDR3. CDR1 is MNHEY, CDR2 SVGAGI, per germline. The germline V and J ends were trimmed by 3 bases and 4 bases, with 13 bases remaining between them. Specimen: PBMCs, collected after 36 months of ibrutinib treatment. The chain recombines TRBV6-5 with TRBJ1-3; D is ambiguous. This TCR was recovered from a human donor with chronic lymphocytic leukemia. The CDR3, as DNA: TGTGCCAGCAGTTATAGCGGGTTTGGAGGAAACACCATATATTTT. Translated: CASSYSGFGGNTIYF.